This paragraph covers one T cell receptor beta chain sequence. Its antigen target is currently unknown. Qualities for individual bases were not recorded, and no much larger clone is one base off. As encoded in the germline V gene, CDR1 is LGHNA while CDR2 is YNFKEQ. The CDR3 goes from the cysteine to the phenylalanine over 16 residues. Only the CDR3 portion is preserved as DNA: 48 bases, with reading frame beginning at the first base. Trimming takes 3 bases off V and 3 bases off J; junction bases not matched to a gene: 8. The data originate from a study of shared clonotypes between healthy human individuals (dated by TCRdb to the early 2020s). For context, the study as a whole: The cohort included three men and a couple of women between 18 and 49 years of age. For each donor, CD4 naive and CD4 memory were each run on three plates, CD8 naive on two plates, and CD8 memory on one plate. Blood TCR repertoires of a handful of healthy adults were deeply sequenced to estimate repertoire size and the extent of clonotype sharing between individuals. To increase sequencing depth and limit assay-specific biases, TCR repertoire library preparation and sequencing were carried out by different laboratories using diverse techniques. Leukapheresis yielded between about 0.9 and 9.5 billion PBMCs per donor.

Study-wide conclusions, independent of this receptor: Larger estimated clonotype richness was generally found for naive subsets than for memory subsets. When several donors were compared, the shared fraction of clonotypes was about 5% for naive CD4, 3.5% to 4% for naive CD8, more than 2% for memory CD4, and approximately 0.4% for memory CD8. Pairwise subsampling indicated that sequencing depth was expected to affect the degree of clonotype sharing among donors. Sampling was restricted to blood, and TCR repertoires in tissues likely differ from the TCR repertoires found in blood. The genetic and exposure-history diversity represented was limited by the small number of donors. Rarefaction of sorted-subset datasets indicated incomplete sequencing despite the large sequencing depth. Clonotypes shared by all four sorted-subset donors showed higher generation probabilities than non-shared clonotypes.

TCR CDR3 regions were amplified from genomic DNA by multiplex PCR using the deep immunoSEQ assay. Extracted genomic DNA from each cell subset was spread evenly across all wells of several immunoSEQ 96-well plates, with each plate serving as a replicate. For sorted subsets, each replicate PCR was loaded with approximately 200 ng genomic DNA, equivalent to some 27,000 T cell genomes. The purified libraries were quantified using a Qubit 3.0 fluorometer, sized with a Bioanalyzer 2100, and then quantified again using the KAPA Library Quantification kit. Each immunoSEQ 96-well plate was sequenced on its own single-read 150-cycle Illumina NextSeq 550 flow cell. The study's processing was this. The immunoSEQ output contained only junctional sequences without quality scores, so filtering could not match that applied to full-length reads. To assign V/J genes and CDR3, sequences were annotated against IMGT germline references using PyIR, a Python wrapper for IgBLAST v1.9. Reads with weak V/J assignments (E-value above 1e-6), missing CDR3, stop codons, out-of-frame junctions, or ambiguous translated residues were removed. V3J clonotypes were defined as sequences sharing the same inferred V gene, J gene, and CDR3 amino acid sequence. Percentage overlap between repertoires was calculated by dividing the number of shared unique clonotypes by the size of the smaller repertoire. Richness of each repertoire was evaluated using RTK rarefaction, the Chao1 estimator, and Recon v2.1 estimates of unobserved clonotypes. OLGA was used to compute generation probabilities for all TCRbeta clonotypes that the gDNA method yielded from a handful of donors. Entries here come from immuneACCESS through TCRdb and include only in-frame sequences with V and J called. Some clones fail to appear in such tables; in the studies checked, an unresolved V gene covers under half of the shortfall, and the cause of the remainder is unknown. V, J and clone size are taken as reported in that table, and D and trimming were inferred from the DNA itself. The sample profile shows some 1 million clones; about 74% of them were found once. Approximately 1.5% of the sample belongs to the ten largest clones.

Healthy HIV-negative adults with no recently reported acute infections or vaccinations were included as donors. Every donor was a Caucasian adult living in Nashville, Tennessee, USA. CD4+ T cells were enriched by magnetic negative selection, after which naive cells were positively selected on CD45RA and the negative fraction was taken as the memory subset. Blood was obtained by leukapheresis, after which PBMCs were separated by Ficoll-Histopaque density gradient centrifugation and cryopreserved in liquid nitrogen vapor phase. Purity and quantity of every magnetically sorted T cell population were checked by analytical flow cytometry. Genomic DNA was isolated from every sorted fraction and measured by UV absorbance on a Nanodrop 2000c.

The chain is encoded by TRBV4-2 joined to TRBJ2-1, and 7 bases in between align with TRBD2. This TCR derives from a man between 18 and 29 years old in good health. Sequencing was performed on memory CD4+ T cells sorted from blood. In light of the paper, this sample's cell subset or site label describes: CD45RA-negative fraction. The CDR3 corresponds to CASSHFTSGDYNEQFF. The DNA sequence is as follows: TGTGCCAGCAGCCATTTTACCAGCGGGGACTACAATGAGCAGTTCTTC.